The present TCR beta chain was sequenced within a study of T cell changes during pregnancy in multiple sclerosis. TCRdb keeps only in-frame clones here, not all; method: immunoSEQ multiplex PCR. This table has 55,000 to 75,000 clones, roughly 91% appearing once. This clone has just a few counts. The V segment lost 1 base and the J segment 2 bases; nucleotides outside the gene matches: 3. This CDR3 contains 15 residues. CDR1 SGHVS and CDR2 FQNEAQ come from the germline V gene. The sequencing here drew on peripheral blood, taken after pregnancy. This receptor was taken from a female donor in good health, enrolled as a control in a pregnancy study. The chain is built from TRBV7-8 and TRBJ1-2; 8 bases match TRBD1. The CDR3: CASSLGTGSNYGYTF. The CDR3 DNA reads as TGTGCCAGCAGCTTAGGGACAGGGAGCAACTATGGCTACACCTTC.